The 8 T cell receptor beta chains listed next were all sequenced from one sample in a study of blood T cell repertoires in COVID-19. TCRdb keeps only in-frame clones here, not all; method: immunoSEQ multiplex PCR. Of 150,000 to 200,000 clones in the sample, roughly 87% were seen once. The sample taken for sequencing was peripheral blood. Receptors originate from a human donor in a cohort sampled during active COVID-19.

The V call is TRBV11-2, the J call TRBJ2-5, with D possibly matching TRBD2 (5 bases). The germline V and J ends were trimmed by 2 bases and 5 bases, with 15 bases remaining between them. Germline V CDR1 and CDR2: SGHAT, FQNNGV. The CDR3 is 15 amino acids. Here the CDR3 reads CASSLLLAIWETQYF. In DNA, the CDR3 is TGTGCCAGCAGCTTACTGCTAGCTATATGGGAGACCCAGTACTTC. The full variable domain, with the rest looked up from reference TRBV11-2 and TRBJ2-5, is EAGVAQSPRYKIIEKRQSVAFWCNPISGHATLYWYQQILGQGPKLLIQFQNNGVVDDSQLPKDRFSAERLKGVDSTLKIQPAKLEDSAVYLCASSLLLAIWETQYFGPGTRLLVL.

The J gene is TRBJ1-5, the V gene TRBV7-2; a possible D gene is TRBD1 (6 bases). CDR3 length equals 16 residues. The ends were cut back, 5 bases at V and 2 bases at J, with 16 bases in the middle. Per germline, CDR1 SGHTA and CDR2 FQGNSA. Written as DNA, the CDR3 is TGTGCCAGCAGCCCCCAGGGGACAATTCGCAATCAGCCCCAGCATTTT. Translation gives CASSPQGTIRNQPQHF.

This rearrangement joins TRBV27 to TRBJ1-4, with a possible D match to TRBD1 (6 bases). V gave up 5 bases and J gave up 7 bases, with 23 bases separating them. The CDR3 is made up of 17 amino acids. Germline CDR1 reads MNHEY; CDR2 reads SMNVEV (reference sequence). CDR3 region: CASSTYRENGASEKLFF. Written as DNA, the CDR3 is TGTGCCAGCAGTACCTACAGGGAGAACGGGGCTAGTGAAAAACTGTTTTTT. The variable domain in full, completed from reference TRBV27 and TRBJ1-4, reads EAQVTQNPRYLITVTGKKLTVTCSQNMNHEYMSWYRQDPGLGLRQIYYSMNVEVTDKGDVPEGYKVSRKEKRNFPLILESPSPNQTSLYFCASSTYRENGASEKLFFGSGTQLSVL.

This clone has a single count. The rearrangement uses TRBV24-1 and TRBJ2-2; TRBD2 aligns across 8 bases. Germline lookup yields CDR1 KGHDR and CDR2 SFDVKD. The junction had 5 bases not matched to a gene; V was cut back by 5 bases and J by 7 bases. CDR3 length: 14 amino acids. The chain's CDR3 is CATSVGGVNGELFF. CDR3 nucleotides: TGTGCCACCAGTGTCGGGGGGGTTAACGGGGAGCTGTTTTTT.

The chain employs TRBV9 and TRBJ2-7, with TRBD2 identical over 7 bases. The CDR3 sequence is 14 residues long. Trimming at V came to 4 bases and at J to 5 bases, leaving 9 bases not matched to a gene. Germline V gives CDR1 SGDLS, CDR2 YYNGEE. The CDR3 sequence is CASSPLGGFDEQYF. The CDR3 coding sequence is TGTGCCAGCAGCCCCCTGGGGGGGTTCGACGAGCAGTACTTC.

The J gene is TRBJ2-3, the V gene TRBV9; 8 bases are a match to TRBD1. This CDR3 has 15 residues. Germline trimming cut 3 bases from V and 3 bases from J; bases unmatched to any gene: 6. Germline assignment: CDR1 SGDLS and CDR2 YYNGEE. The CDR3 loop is CASSARGLDTDTQYF. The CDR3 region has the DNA TGTGCCAGCAGCGCCAGGGGGCTGGATACAGATACGCAGTATTTT.

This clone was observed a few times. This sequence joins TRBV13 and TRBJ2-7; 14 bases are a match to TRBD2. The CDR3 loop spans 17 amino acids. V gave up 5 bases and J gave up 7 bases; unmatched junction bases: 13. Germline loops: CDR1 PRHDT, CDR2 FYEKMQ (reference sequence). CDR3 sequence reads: CASSTRLAGGLRYEQYF. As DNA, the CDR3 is TGTGCCAGCAGCACGCGACTAGCGGGAGGGCTGCGTTATGAGCAGTACTTC.

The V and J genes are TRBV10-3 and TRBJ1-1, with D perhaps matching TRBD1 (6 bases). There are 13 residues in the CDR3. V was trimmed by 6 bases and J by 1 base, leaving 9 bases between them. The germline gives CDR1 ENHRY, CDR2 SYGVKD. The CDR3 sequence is CAIREDRNTEAFF. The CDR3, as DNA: TGTGCCATCAGGGAGGACAGGAACACTGAAGCTTTCTTT.